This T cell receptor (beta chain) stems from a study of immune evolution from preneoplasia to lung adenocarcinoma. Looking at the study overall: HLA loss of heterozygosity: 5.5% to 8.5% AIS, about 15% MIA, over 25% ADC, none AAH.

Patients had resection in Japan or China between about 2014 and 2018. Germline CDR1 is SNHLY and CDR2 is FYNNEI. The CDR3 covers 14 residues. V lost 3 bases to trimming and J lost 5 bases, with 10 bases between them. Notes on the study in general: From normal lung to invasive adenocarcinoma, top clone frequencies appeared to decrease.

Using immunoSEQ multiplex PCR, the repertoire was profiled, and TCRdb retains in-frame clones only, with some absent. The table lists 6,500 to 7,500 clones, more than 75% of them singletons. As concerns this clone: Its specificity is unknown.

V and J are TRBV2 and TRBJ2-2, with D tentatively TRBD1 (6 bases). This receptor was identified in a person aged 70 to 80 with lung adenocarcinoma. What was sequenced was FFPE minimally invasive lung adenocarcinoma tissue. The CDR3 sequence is CASSEDRATGELFF. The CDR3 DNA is TGTGCCAGCAGTGAGGACAGAGCGACCGGGGAGCTGTTTTTT.